This TCR beta chain was recorded in a study of T cell responses to AZD1222 COVID-19 vaccine. With respect to this clone: Its antigen remains unidentified.

Germline assignment: CDR1 SGHDT and CDR2 YYEEEE. The length of the CDR3 is 14 residues. Trimming removed 0 bases from V and 3 bases from J, with 10 bases in between. Findings and caveats of the study: Only 6 or 7 AZD1222 recipients tested seropositive at baseline.

This table comes from immunoSEQ multiplex PCR, and its TCRdb copy is limited to in-frame clones, with some not included. This sample yields 100,000 to 150,000 clones, of which about 88% are seen a single time; 4% to 4.5% belongs to the top ten. The specimen was peripheral blood, collected on day 0 of AZD1222 vaccination. This receptor was identified in an adult in good health. J is TRBJ2-7 and V is TRBV5-6, with a possible D match to TRBD2 (6 bases). CDR3: CASSLVMGGYEQYF. The CDR3 DNA follows: TGTGCCAGCAGCTTGGTAATGGGAGGCTACGAGCAGTACTTC. The variable domain in full, with the rest retrieved from reference TRBV5-6 and TRBJ2-7, is DAGVTQSPTHLIKTRGQQVTLRCSPKSGHDTVSWYQQALGQGPQFIFQYYEEEERQRGNFPDRFSGHQFPNYSSELNVNALLLGDSALYLCASSLVMGGYEQYFGPGTRLTVT.